The T cell receptor beta chain under discussion was sequenced for a study of breast tumors, draining lymph nodes, adjacent tissues. Study results and limitations: The lymph node origin of tumor T cells was framed as consistent with a hypothesis, not demonstrated. Tumor repertoires ranked between lymph nodes and nontumor tissue in diversity, with V and J gene preferences. The data were judged consistent with most tumor T cells coming from lymph node and expanding in tumor.

TCRdb called the multiplex PCR reads again in MiXCR, with one record for every CDR3 protein. Here the sample spans 150,000 to 200,000 distinct CDR3 sequences, approximately 33% being singletons. Points on this clonotype: Its target is not known.

The CDR3 runs 16 residues. V lost 1 base, J lost 1 base, and 9 bases stayed unmatched. Germline CDR1 and CDR2: DFQATT and SNEGSKA (reference sequence). Axillary draining lymph nodes of breast cancer patients supplied the node samples. The V and J genes are TRBV20-1 and TRBJ1-2, with 7 bases that match TRBD1. The sequenced material came from axillary lymph node tissue. This clonotype originated in a female donor with breast cancer. Some clones in this sample may be carry-over from other donors' samples. The CDR3, as DNA: TGCAGTGCTAGAGCGGGGACAGCTTCGATTAACTATGGCTACACCTTC. Translated, it gives CSARAGTASINYGYTF.